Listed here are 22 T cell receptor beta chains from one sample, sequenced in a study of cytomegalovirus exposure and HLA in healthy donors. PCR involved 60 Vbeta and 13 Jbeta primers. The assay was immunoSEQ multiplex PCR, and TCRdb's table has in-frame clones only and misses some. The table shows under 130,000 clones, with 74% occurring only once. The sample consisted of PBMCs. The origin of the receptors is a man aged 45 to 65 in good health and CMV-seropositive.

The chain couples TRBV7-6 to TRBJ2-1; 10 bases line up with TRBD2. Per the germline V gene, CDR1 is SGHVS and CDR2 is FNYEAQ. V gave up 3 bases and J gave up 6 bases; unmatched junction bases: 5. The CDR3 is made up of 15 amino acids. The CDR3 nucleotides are TGTGCCAGCAGCTTTTTAGCGGGAGGCGCCAATGAGCAGTTCTTC. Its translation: CASSFLAGGANEQFF.

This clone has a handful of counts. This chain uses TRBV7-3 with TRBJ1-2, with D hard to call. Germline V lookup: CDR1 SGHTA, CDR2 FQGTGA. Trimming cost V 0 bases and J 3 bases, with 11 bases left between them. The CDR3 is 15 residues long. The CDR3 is CASSLTWGEDYGYTF. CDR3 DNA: TGTGCCAGCAGCTTAACGTGGGGAGAGGACTATGGCTACACCTTC.

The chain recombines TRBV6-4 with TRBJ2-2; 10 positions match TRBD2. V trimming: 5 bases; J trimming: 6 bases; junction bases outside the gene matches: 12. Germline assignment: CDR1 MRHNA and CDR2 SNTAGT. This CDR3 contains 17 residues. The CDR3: CASSPGTSAAGPGELFF. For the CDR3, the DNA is TGTGCCAGCAGTCCCGGGACTAGCGCCGCGGGGCCCGGGGAGCTGTTTTTT.

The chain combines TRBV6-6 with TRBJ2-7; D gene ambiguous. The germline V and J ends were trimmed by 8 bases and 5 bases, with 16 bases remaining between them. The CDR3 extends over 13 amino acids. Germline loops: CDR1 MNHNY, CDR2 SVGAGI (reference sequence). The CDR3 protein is CASGSPLGNEQYF. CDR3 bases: TGTGCCAGCGGTTCCCCCCTAGGAAACGAGCAGTACTTC.

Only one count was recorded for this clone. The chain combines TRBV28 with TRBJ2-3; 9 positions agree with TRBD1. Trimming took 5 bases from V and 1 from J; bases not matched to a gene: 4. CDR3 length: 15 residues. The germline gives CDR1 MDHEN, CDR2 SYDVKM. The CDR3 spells CASSNRDRGTDTQYF. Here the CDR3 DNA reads TGTGCCAGCAGTAACCGGGACAGGGGCACAGATACGCAGTATTTT.

This CDR3 reads CASSSTGSEQYF. The CDR3, as DNA: TGTGCCAGCAGCTCTACAGGGTCCGAGCAGTACTTC. The chain links TRBV5-4 to TRBJ2-7, with a tentative D call TRBD1 (6 bases). V was cut by 3 bases and J by 6 bases, with 10 bases left in between. The CDR3 has 12 amino acids. Germline V lookup: CDR1 SGHNT, CDR2 YYREEE (reference sequence). The variable domain in full, with the rest retrieved from reference TRBV5-4 and TRBJ2-7, is ETGVTQSPTHLIKTRGQQVTLRCSSQSGHNTVSWYQQALGQGPQFIFQYYREEENGRGNFPPRFSGLQFPNYSSELNVNALELDDSALYLCASSSTGSEQYFGPGTRLTVT.

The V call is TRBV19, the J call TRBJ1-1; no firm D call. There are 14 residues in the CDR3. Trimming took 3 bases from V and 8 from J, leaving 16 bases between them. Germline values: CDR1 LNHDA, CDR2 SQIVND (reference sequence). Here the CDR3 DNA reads TGTGCCAGTAGTATTGGTCGCGGAGCCCAAGAAGCTTTCTTT. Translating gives CASSIGRGAQEAFF.

CDR3 DNA sequence: TGTGCCAGCACCGGGGGGCCCTCTGGAAACACCATATATTTT. Its translation: CASTGGPSGNTIYF. The chain combines TRBV2 with TRBJ1-3; D may be TRBD1 (6 bases). V lost 7 bases and J lost 0, with 10 bases in between. The CDR3 has 14 residues. Looked up from germline, CDR1 is SNHLY and CDR2 is FYNNEI.

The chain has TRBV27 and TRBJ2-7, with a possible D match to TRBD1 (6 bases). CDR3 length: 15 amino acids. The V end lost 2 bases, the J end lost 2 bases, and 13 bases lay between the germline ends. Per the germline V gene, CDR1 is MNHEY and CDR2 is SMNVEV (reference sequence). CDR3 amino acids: CASSLPGRGAYEQYF. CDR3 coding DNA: TGTGCCAGCAGTTTACCGGGCAGGGGAGCCTACGAGCAGTACTTC.

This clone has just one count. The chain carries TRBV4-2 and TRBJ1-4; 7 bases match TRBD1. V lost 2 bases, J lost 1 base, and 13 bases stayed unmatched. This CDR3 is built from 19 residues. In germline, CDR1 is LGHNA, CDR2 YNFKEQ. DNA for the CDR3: TGTGCCAGCAGCCAAAGAGGGCACAGGGGTGGTGGAACTAATGAAAAACTGTTTTTT. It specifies CASSQRGHRGGGTNEKLFF.

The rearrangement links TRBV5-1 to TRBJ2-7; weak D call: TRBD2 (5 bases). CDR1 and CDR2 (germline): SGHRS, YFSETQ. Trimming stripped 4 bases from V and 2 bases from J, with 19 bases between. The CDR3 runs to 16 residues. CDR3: CASSPFLGSLPYEQYF. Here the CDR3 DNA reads TGCGCCAGCAGCCCCTTCTTGGGGAGCCTCCCCTACGAGCAGTACTTC.

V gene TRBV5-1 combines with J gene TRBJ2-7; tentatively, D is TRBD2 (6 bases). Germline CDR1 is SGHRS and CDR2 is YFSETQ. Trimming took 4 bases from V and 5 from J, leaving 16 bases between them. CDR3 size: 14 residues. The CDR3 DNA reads TGCGCCAGCAGCGTCACCGGGACTGACGACGAGCAGTACTTC. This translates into CASSVTGTDDEQYF.

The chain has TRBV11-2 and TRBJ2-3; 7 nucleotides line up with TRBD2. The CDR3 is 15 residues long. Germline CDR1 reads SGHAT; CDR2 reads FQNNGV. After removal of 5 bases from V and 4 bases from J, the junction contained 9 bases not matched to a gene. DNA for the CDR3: TGTGCCAGCAGCCCCAGGGAGGGGTGGGCAGATACGCAGTATTTT. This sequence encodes CASSPREGWADTQYF.

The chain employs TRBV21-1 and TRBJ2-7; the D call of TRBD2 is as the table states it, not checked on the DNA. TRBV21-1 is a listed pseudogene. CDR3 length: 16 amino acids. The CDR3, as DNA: TGTGCCAGCAGCAAAGCTGTCCTAGCGGGAACCTACGAGCAGTACTTC. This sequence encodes CASSKAVLAGTYEQYF.

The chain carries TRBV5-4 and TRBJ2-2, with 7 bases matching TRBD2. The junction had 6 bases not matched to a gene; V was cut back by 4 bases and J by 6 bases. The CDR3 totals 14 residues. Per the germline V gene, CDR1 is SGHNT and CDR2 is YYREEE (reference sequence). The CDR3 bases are TGTGCCAGCAGCCTTGGGGGGGAGGCCGGGGAGCTGTTTTTT. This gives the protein CASSLGGEAGELFF.

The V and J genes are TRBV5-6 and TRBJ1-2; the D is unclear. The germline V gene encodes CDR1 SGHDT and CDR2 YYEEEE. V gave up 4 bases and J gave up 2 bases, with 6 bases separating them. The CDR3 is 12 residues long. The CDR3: CASSLPNYGYTF. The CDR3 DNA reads TGTGCCAGCAGCCTCCCCAACTATGGCTACACCTTC.

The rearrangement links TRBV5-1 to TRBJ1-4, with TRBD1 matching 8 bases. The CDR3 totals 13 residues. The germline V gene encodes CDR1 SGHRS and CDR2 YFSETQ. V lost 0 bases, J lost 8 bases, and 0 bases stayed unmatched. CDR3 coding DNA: TGCGCCAGCAGCTTGGGGACAGGGGAAAAACTGTTTTTT. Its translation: CASSLGTGEKLFF.

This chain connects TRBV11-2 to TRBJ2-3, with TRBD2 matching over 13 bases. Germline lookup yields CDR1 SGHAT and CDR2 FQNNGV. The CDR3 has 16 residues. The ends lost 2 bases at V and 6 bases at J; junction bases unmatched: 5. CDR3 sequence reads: CASSLYGTSGVDTQYF. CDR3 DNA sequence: TGTGCCAGCAGCTTATATGGGACTAGCGGGGTCGATACGCAGTATTTT.

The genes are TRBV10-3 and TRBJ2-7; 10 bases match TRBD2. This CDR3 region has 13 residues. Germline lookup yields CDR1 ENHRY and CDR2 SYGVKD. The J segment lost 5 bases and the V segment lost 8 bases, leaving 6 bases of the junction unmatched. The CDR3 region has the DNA TGTGCCATCGGCGAGCGGGAGGGCCACGAGCAGTACTTC. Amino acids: CAIGEREGHEQYF.

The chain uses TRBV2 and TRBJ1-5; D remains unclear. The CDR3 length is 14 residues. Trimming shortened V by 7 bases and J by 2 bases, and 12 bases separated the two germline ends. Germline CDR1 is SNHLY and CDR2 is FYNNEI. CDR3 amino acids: CASTFNSGNQPQHF. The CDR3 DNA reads TGTGCCAGCACATTTAACTCGGGCAATCAGCCCCAGCATTTT.

Written as DNA, the CDR3 is TGTGCCACCGCTGCGGGGGGTAATCAGCCCCAGCATTTT. It translates to CATAAGGNQPQHF. The chain uses TRBV19 and TRBJ1-5; tentatively, D is TRBD1 (5 bases). Deletions cut 10 bases from V and 4 bases from J, with 14 bases between. Germline V gene sequence: CDR1 LNHDA, CDR2 SQIVND (reference sequence). The CDR3 extends over 13 amino acids. The whole variable domain, filled in from reference TRBV19 and TRBJ1-5, reads DGGITQSPKYLFRKEGQNVTLSCEQNLNHDAMYWYRQDPGQGLRLIYYSQIVNDFQKGDIAEGYSVSREKKESFPLTVTSAQKNPTAFYLCATAAGGNQPQHFGDGTRLSIL.

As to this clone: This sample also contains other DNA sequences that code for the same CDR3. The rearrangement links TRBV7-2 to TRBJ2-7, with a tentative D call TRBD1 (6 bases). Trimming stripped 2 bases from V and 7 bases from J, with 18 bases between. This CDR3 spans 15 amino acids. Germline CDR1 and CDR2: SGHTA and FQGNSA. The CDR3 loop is CASSLRWGRVDEQYF. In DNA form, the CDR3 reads TGTGCCAGCAGCTTACGATGGGGGCGGGTTGATGAGCAGTACTTC.